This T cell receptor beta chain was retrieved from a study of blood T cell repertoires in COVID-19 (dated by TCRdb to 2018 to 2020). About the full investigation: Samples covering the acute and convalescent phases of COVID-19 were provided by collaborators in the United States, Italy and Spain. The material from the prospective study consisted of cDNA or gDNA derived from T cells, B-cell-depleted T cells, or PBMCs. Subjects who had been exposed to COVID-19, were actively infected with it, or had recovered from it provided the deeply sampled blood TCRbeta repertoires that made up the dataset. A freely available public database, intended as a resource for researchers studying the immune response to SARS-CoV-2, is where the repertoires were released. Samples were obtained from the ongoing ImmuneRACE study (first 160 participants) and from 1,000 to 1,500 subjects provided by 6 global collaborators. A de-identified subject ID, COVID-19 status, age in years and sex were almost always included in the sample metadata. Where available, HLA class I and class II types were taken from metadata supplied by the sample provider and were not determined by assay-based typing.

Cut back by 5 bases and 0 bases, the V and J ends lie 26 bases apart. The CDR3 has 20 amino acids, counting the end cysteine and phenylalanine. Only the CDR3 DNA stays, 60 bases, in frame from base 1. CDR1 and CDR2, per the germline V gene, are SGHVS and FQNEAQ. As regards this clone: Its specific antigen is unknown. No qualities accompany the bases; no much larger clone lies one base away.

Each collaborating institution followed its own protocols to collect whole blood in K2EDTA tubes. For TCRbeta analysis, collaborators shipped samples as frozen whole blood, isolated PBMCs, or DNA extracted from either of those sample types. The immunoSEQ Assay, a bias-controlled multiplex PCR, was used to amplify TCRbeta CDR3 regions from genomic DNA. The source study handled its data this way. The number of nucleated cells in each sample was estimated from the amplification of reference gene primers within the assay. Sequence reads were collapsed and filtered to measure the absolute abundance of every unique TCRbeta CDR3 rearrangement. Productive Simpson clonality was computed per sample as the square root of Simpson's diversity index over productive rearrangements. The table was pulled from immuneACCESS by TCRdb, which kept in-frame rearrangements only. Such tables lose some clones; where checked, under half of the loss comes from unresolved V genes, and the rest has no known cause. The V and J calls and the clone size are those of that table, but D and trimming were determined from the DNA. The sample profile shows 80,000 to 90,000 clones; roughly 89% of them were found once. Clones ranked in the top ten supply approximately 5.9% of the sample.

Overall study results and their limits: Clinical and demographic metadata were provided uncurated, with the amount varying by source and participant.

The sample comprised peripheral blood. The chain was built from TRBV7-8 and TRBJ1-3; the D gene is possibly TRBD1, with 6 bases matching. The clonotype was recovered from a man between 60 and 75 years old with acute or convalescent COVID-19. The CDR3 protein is CASSQTVDREGGLSGNTIYF. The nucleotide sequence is TGTGCCAGCAGCCAGACTGTGGATAGGGAGGGGGGTCTCTCTGGAAACACCATATATTTT. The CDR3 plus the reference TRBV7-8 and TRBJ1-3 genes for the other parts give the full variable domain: GAGVSQSPRYKVAKRGQDVALRCDPISGHVSLFWYQQALGQGPEFLTYFQNEAQLDKSGLPSDRFFAERPEGSVSTLKIQRTQQEDSAVYLCASSQTVDREGGLSGNTIYFGEGSWLTVV.